This TCR beta chain was recovered during a study of T cells after yellow fever vaccination. A single record per CDR3 protein comes from TCRdb applying MiXCR to the 5' RACE reads. The profile shows about 300,000 distinct CDR3 sequences, 8.7% of them singletons. Germline CDR1 and CDR2: SGHTA and FQGNSA. This CDR3 is built from 16 residues. V lost 5 bases, J lost 5 bases, and 5 bases stayed unmatched. The TCR comes from a man younger than 35 who received the YFV17D yellow fever vaccine. This sample comprised CD4+ T cells sorted from PBMCs, obtained 5 days after the yellow fever booster vaccination. The chain recombines TRBV7-2 with TRBJ2-5; 16 positions match TRBD2. CDR3 nucleotide sequence: TGTGCCAGCAGCGGGACTAGCGGGGGGGTTTGGGAGACCCAGTACTTC. Its protein product is CASSGTSGGVWETQYF. Filled out from reference TRBV7-2 and TRBJ2-5, the complete variable domain reads GAGVSQSPSNKVTEKGKDVELRCDPISGHTALYWYRQSLGQGLEFLIYFQGNSAPDKSGLPSDRFSAERTGGSVSTLTIQRTQQEDSAVYLCASSGTSGGVWETQYFGPGTRLLVL.